Below are 20 T cell receptor beta chains sequenced from a single sample in a study of blood T cell repertoires in COVID-19. Assay: immunoSEQ multiplex PCR; the TCRdb copy retains only in-frame clones and omits some. The sample records about 59,000 clones, around four fifths being singletons. Input material: peripheral blood. These receptors all stem from a woman aged 50 to 60 with active or convalescent COVID-19.

The chain has TRBV30 and TRBJ2-7; possible D gene TRBD2, 6 bases. The V gene lost 0 bases and the J gene lost 5 bases, with 14 bases spanning the gap. The CDR3 has 14 amino acids. From germline, CDR1 is GTSNPN and CDR2 SVGIG (reference sequence). This CDR3 is CAWSVHIGEDEQYF. The CDR3 DNA reads TGTGCCTGGAGTGTACATATAGGGGAGGACGAGCAGTACTTC.

The J gene is TRBJ2-7, the V gene TRBV7-8; D gene uncertain. Germline CDR1 reads SGHVS; CDR2 reads FQNEAQ. This CDR3 is 11 amino acids long. Trimming removed 5 bases at V and 6 bases at J, with 8 bases between. CDR3 in DNA: TGTGCCAGCAGCCGCAAATTCGAGCAGTACTTC. This translates into CASSRKFEQYF.

This chain joins TRBV4-2 and TRBJ1-2; D not resolved. Germline-derived CDR1 and CDR2 are LGHNA and YNFKEQ. Trimming left V 1 base short and J 4 bases short, with 13 bases between. There are 15 residues in the CDR3. The CDR3 loop reads CASSQASADVYGYTF. DNA of the CDR3: TGTGCCAGCAGCCAAGCTTCCGCGGATGTCTATGGCTACACCTTC.

The chain combines TRBV3-1 (or the pseudogene TRBV3-2) with TRBJ1-6, with unresolved D. This CDR3 contains 15 residues. Per germline, CDR1 LGHDT and CDR2 YNNKEL (reference sequence). Trimming cost V 1 base and J 6 bases, with 10 bases left between them. CDR3 sequence (DNA): TGTGCCAGCAGCCAAGGGTACAGTCGTAATTCACCCCTCCACTTT. The encoded protein is CASSQGYSRNSPLHF.

The rearrangement links TRBV20-1 to TRBJ1-6; perhaps TRBD1 as D (5 bases). This CDR3 has 14 residues. Looked up from germline, CDR1 is DFQATT and CDR2 is SNEGSKA (reference sequence). The V gene lost 3 bases and the J gene lost 5 bases, with 11 bases spanning the gap. The CDR3 sequence: CSASAGRNNSPLHF. The CDR3 DNA reads as TGCAGTGCTAGTGCAGGGAGGAATAATTCACCCCTCCACTTT.

The chain is built from TRBV10-3 and TRBJ2-6; TRBD1 might be the D (5 bases). Trimming removed 3 bases from V and 0 bases from J, with 15 bases in between. This CDR3 contains 18 residues. The V gene's germline CDR1 is ENHRY and CDR2 SYGVKD. The CDR3 coding sequence is TGTGCCATCAGTGACGGCCAGGGCCCCCTCTCTGGGGCCAACGTCCTGACTTTC. This encodes CAISDGQGPLSGANVLTF.

The V call is TRBV12-3 or TRBV12-4, the J call TRBJ2-2; no firm D call. Trimming cost V 2 bases and J 5 bases, with 6 bases left between them. CDR3 length: 13 residues. CDR3 sequence reads: CASSLTGTGELFF. The CDR3 region has the DNA TGTGCCAGCAGTTTAACCGGTACCGGGGAGCTGTTTTTT.

The rearrangement uses TRBV7-9 and TRBJ1-2; 9 bases are a match to TRBD1. The J segment lost 6 bases and the V segment lost 2 bases, leaving 1 base of the junction unmatched. The CDR3 loop spans 13 amino acids. The V gene's germline CDR1 is SEHNR and CDR2 FQNEAQ (reference sequence). The CDR3 reads CASSLRQGDGYTF. The CDR3, as DNA: TGTGCCAGCAGCTTAAGACAGGGGGATGGCTACACCTTC.

The chain employs TRBV7-9 and TRBJ2-7; 9 positions match TRBD2. The CDR3 runs to 15 residues. Unmatched junction bases numbered 8, after V lost 1 base and J lost 7 bases. Germline CDR1 SEHNR, CDR2 FQNEAQ (reference sequence). The DNA for the CDR3 is TGTGCCAGCAGCTTAGTTAGCGGGAGTGTTTGGGAGCAGTACTTC. It is translated as CASSLVSGSVWEQYF.

In this sample, this clone turned up once. The chain joins TRBV5-1 to TRBJ2-2, with D possibly matching TRBD1 (6 bases). Germline V gives CDR1 SGHRS, CDR2 YFSETQ. The CDR3 covers 14 residues. V was shortened by 4 bases and J by 6 bases, with 13 bases between the two germline ends. This chain's CDR3 is CASSPGTPAGELFF. CDR3 sequence (DNA): TGCGCCAGCAGCCCCGGGACACCCGCCGGGGAGCTGTTTTTT.

The chain joins TRBV5-5 to TRBJ2-2, with a weak D call TRBD2 (5 bases). Trimming shortened V by 3 bases and J by 5 bases, and 8 bases separated the two germline ends. The V gene's germline CDR1 is SGHKS and CDR2 YYEKEE (reference sequence). This CDR3 is built from 13 residues. The DNA for the CDR3 is TGTGCCAGCAGCTCCGTAGCGACCGGGGAGCTGTTTTTT. Translating it yields CASSSVATGELFF. Full variable domain (remainder filled in from reference TRBV5-5 and TRBJ2-2): DAGVTQSPTHLIKTRGQQVTLRCSPISGHKSVSWYQQVLGQGPQFIFQYYEKEERGRGNFPDRFSARQFPNYSSELNVNALLLGDSALYLCASSSVATGELFFGEGSRLTVL.

The chain joins TRBV9 to TRBJ1-4; D remains unclear. Germline CDR1 and CDR2: SGDLS and YYNGEE. The CDR3 loop spans 13 amino acids. Trimming pared 0 bases from V and 6 bases from J, leaving 6 bases between. The CDR3 nucleotides are TGTGCCAGCAGCGTAGATCCCGATGAAAAACTGTTTTTT. Translating gives CASSVDPDEKLFF.

The chain uses TRBV10-2 and TRBJ2-4; no clear D gene. CDR1 WSHSY and CDR2 SAAADI come from the germline V gene. CDR3 length: 16 residues. V lost 3 bases to trimming and J lost 0 bases, with 12 bases between them. The CDR3 is CASSDPRSGAKNIQYF. The CDR3 DNA is TGCGCCAGCAGTGACCCTCGGTCTGGAGCCAAAAACATTCAGTACTTC.

The genes are TRBV7-9 and TRBJ1-1; no definite D call. V lost 5 bases to trimming and J lost 1 base, with 5 bases between them. Germline assignment: CDR1 SEHNR and CDR2 FQNEAQ (reference sequence). The CDR3 loop spans 12 amino acids. CDR3 coding DNA: TGTGCCAGCAGCATCCAGAACACTGAAGCTTTCTTT. Residues: CASSIQNTEAFF.

This clone turned up a few times. The chain uses TRBV4-1 and TRBJ2-2; D is possibly TRBD1 (6 bases). This CDR3 contains 18 residues. Germline V lookup: CDR1 MGHRA, CDR2 YSYEKL. Deletions cut 3 bases from V and 4 bases from J, with 21 bases between. The CDR3 DNA reads as TGCGCCAGCAGCCATACCATGCTGGCAGGGGCTGCCACCGGGGAGCTGTTTTTT. Encoded protein: CASSHTMLAGAATGELFF.

V gene TRBV28 combines with J gene TRBJ2-5; 8 bases fit TRBD2. Per germline, CDR1 MDHEN and CDR2 SYDVKM. V lost 8 bases to trimming and J lost 5 bases; unmatched junction nucleotides: 4. This CDR3 has 12 amino acids. CDR3 sequence: CASQRERETQYF. DNA of the CDR3: TGTGCCAGCCAGCGGGAGCGGGAGACCCAGTACTTC.

This clone was seen a handful of times. This chain joins TRBV3-1 (or the pseudogene TRBV3-2) and TRBJ2-1; 7 bases agree with TRBD2. CDR3 length: 12 residues. V was clipped by 4 bases and J by 12 bases; unmatched bases: 6. CDR1 is LGHDT, CDR2 YNNKEL, per germline (reference sequence). The CDR3 coding sequence is TGTGCCAGCAGCCGGGGAGGGAGGTGGCAGTTCTTC. Translated: CASSRGGRWQFF.

This clone was seen a few times. This chain uses TRBV5-5 with TRBJ2-2; D remains ambiguous. Germline-derived CDR1 and CDR2 are SGHKS and YYEKEE (reference sequence). The CDR3 consists of 13 residues. Trimming cost V 6 bases and J 4 bases, with 10 bases left between them. The CDR3 region has the DNA TGTGCCAGCACCCCTCTAGTCACCGGGGAGCTGTTTTTT. Translating gives CASTPLVTGELFF. The whole variable domain, filled in from reference TRBV5-5 and TRBJ2-2, reads DAGVTQSPTHLIKTRGQQVTLRCSPISGHKSVSWYQQVLGQGPQFIFQYYEKEERGRGNFPDRFSARQFPNYSSELNVNALLLGDSALYLCASTPLVTGELFFGEGSRLTVL.

The chain carries TRBV4-1 and TRBJ2-1; 12 positions match TRBD2. CDR3 length equals 16 residues. The germline gives CDR1 MGHRA, CDR2 YSYEKL. Losses at the gene ends were 2 bases for V and 5 bases for J; bases not matched to a gene: 4. CDR3 DNA: TGCGCCAGCAGCCAACCCGGGACTAGCGGGCACAATGAGCAGTTCTTC. Amino acids: CASSQPGTSGHNEQFF.

This rearrangement joins TRBV4-1 to TRBJ1-4, with a possible D match to TRBD1 (5 bases). Germline CDR1 and CDR2: MGHRA and YSYEKL. CDR3 length equals 14 residues. Between the trimmed V and J ends, which lost 4 bases and 6 bases, there was a span of 12 bases. The CDR3 coding sequence is TGCGCCAGCAGCCGAGCTCAGGGTTATGAAAAACTGTTTTTT. Amino acids: CASSRAQGYEKLFF.